This entry lists 18 T cell receptor beta chains sequenced from one sample in a study of CD8+CD57+ T cells in acquired aplastic anemia. Profiling of TCR beta VDJ combinations and CDR3 sequences used genomic DNA as template. TCRdb reprocessed the reads via MiXCR and lists one record per CDR3 protein. The sample carries fewer than 250,000 distinct CDR3 sequences, about 53% recorded once. The sequenced sample consisted of sorted CD4+, CD8+, or CD8+CD57+ T cells (not recorded which) from PBMCs. These receptors all stem from a human donor in good health, serving as a control.

The table lists this clonotype with a few counts. The rearrangement uses TRBV10-3 and TRBJ1-1; TRBD1 is a possible D gene (5 bases). Trimming took 9 bases from V and 1 from J, leaving 12 bases between them. The CDR3 covers 13 residues. From germline, CDR1 is ENHRY and CDR2 SYGVKD. For the CDR3, the DNA is TGTGCCATTAAGGGGAACCCGAACACTGAAGCTTTCTTT. Translated, it gives CAIKGNPNTEAFF.

The rearrangement uses TRBV7-8 and TRBJ2-7; 7 bases line up with TRBD1. CDR1 and CDR2 (germline): SGHVS, FQNEAQ. After removal of 5 bases from V and 3 bases from J, the junction contained 10 bases not matched to a gene. This CDR3 region has 15 residues. CDR3 loop: CASSPDRVGFYEQYF. CDR3 nucleotide sequence: TGTGCCAGCAGCCCAGACAGGGTAGGATTCTACGAGCAGTACTTC.

The count of this clonotype is one. Because it lacks the conserved phenylalanine or tryptophan at the end, this CDR3 is likely a read error. This rearrangement joins TRBV19 to TRBJ2-5, with 8 bases lining up with TRBD2. The CDR3 runs to 14 residues. Trimming at V came to 6 bases and at J to 2 bases, leaving 5 bases not matched to a gene. Germline V gene data show CDR1 as LNHDA and CDR2 as SQIVND (reference sequence). CDR3 DNA sequence: TGTGCCAGTAGGCGGGGGGCGGAACAAGAGACCCAGTACTCC. This sequence encodes CASRRGAEQETQYS.

This clonotype has more than one count but fewer than ten. The V call is TRBV19, the J call TRBJ2-1; 10 bases match TRBD2. Germline V gene sequence: CDR1 LNHDA, CDR2 SQIVND (reference sequence). The CDR3 covers 14 residues. Trimming at V came to 3 bases and at J to 9 bases, leaving 5 bases not matched to a gene. The CDR3 protein is CASSITSGITEQFF. CDR3 nucleotides: TGTGCCAGTAGTATCACTAGCGGGATTACTGAGCAGTTCTTC.

This clonotype occurred many times. The conserved closing phenylalanine or tryptophan is absent in this CDR3, likely reflecting a read error. The rearrangement links TRBV4-1 to TRBJ2-7; 10 nucleotides agree with TRBD1. The CDR3 sequence is 16 residues long. CDR1 and CDR2 from the germline V gene are MGHRA and YSYEKL. The V and J ends lost 7 bases and 2 bases, in that order; junction bases with no gene match: 11. DNA of the CDR3: TGCGCCAGCACTCACCGGGGGACAGGGGTCACCTACGAGCAGTACCTC. Its translation is CASTHRGTGVTYEQYL.

This clonotype came up many times. The chain employs TRBV6-1 and TRBJ1-5; D possibly corresponds to TRBD1 (6 bases). V was pared by 4 bases and J by 3 bases, with 10 bases between. Germline V gene sequence: CDR1 MNHNS, CDR2 SASEGT. The CDR3 runs to 14 residues. The DNA of the CDR3 is TGTGCCAGCAGTGGAACAGGGACCAATCAGCCCCAGCATTTT. It codes for CASSGTGTNQPQHF.

Turning to this clonotype: One end of the junction varies from germline; a read error may be responsible. The V gene is TRBV10-3, the J gene TRBJ2-3; 8 bases are a match to TRBD1. This CDR3 region has 17 residues. Germline V gene sequence: CDR1 ENHRY, CDR2 SYGVKD. CDR3 nucleotide sequence: TGTGCCATCAGTGGAACAGGGGGGACTGGCGGCACAGGTACGCAGTATTTT. Its protein product is CAISGTGGTGGTGTQYF.

This clonotype appeared many times. The chain carries TRBV6-2 or TRBV6-3 and TRBJ1-5; D gene unclear. CDR1 MNHEY and CDR2 SVGEGT come from the germline V gene. The CDR3 is made up of 14 amino acids. The V gene lost 8 bases and the J gene lost 0 bases, with 11 bases spanning the gap. The CDR3 loop reads CASARTVSNQPQHF. The CDR3 region has the DNA TGTGCCAGCGCTCGGACGGTTAGCAATCAGCCCCAGCATTTT.

The chain links TRBV7-8 to TRBJ2-7, with D maybe TRBD2 (5 bases). In germline, CDR1 is SGHVS, CDR2 FQNEAQ. The V end was cut by 1 base, the J end by 4 bases, with 5 bases between. The CDR3 is 12 amino acids. The CDR3 region has the DNA TGTGCCAGCAGCTTAGAGCGGTACGAGCAGTACTTC. Protein: CASSLERYEQYF.

This clonotype has only a few counts. J is TRBJ1-2 and V is TRBV20-1; D unresolved. Per germline, CDR1 DFQATT and CDR2 SNEGSKA (reference sequence). The CDR3 is 12 residues long. Deletions cut 3 bases from V and 3 bases from J, with 8 bases between. The CDR3 DNA is TGCAGTGCTAGGATGGGCTACTATGGCTACACCTTC. This encodes CSARMGYYGYTF.

This clonotype came up once. This chain joins TRBV2 and TRBJ1-5; D is unclear. The germline gives CDR1 SNHLY, CDR2 FYNNEI. V lost 7 bases, J lost 0 bases, and 7 bases lay in between. The CDR3 runs 13 residues. CDR3 nucleotide sequence: TGTGCCAGCAAGAAAAATAGCAATCAGCCCCAGCATTTT. It yields the protein CASKKNSNQPQHF.

The V call is TRBV2, the J call TRBJ1-2, with a possible D match to TRBD1 (6 bases). CDR1 is SNHLY, CDR2 FYNNEI, per germline. V lost 6 bases to trimming and J lost 7 bases, with 9 bases between them. The CDR3 sequence is 11 residues long. The chain's CDR3 is CASRQGGGYTF. The CDR3 region has the DNA TGTGCCAGCAGACAGGGTGGTGGCTACACCTTC.

This clonotype was found a few times. V usage is TRBV2 and J usage is TRBJ1-5, with 8 nucleotides matching TRBD1. Germline CDR1 reads SNHLY; CDR2 reads FYNNEI. CDR3 length: 18 residues. The V segment lost 4 bases and the J segment 4 bases; nucleotides outside the gene matches: 15. In DNA form, the CDR3 reads TGTGCCAGCAGTGTAAGACAGGGGAACCCCGGGCGGAATCAGCCCCAGCATTTT. This encodes CASSVRQGNPGRNQPQHF.

V gene TRBV10-3 combines with J gene TRBJ2-7; 7 bases are a match to TRBD1. The germline V gene encodes CDR1 ENHRY and CDR2 SYGVKD. J lost 2 bases, V lost 3 bases, and 4 bases had no gene match. The CDR3 totals 14 residues. CDR3 in DNA: TGTGCCATCAGTGACCCGGGACAGCCCTACGAGCAGTACTTC. Protein: CAISDPGQPYEQYF.

In its sample, this clonotype was seen once. The genes are TRBV20-1 and TRBJ1-6; 8 nucleotides align to TRBD1. CDR1 and CDR2 (germline): DFQATT, SNEGSKA (reference sequence). The CDR3 consists of 11 residues. CDR3: CAGQGNSPLHF. CDR3 coding DNA: TGCGCAGGACAGGGTAATTCACCCCTCCACTTT.

V and J are TRBV25-1 and TRBJ1-2; 8 positions agree with TRBD1. Trimming took 6 bases from V and 8 from J; bases not matched to a gene: 14. This CDR3 has 15 residues. The V gene's germline CDR1 is MGHDK and CDR2 SYGVNS. CDR3 residues: CASRHEDRGSGGYTF. The CDR3 region has the DNA TGTGCCAGCAGGCATGAAGACAGGGGTTCTGGGGGCTACACCTTC.

This sequence joins TRBV7-3 and TRBJ1-1; tentatively, D is TRBD1 (5 bases). Germline values: CDR1 SGHTA, CDR2 FQGTGA. V was cut by 5 bases and J by 11 bases, with 24 bases left in between. The CDR3 is 15 residues long. CDR3 DNA: TGTGCCAGCAGCCAAGATTTGTCTGGGGGGGAGTGGGCTTTCTTT. Translating gives CASSQDLSGGEWAFF. Full variable domain (outside the CDR3, taken from reference TRBV7-3 and TRBJ1-1): GAGVSQTPSNKVTEKGKYVELRCDPISGHTALYWYRQSLGQGPEFLIYFQGTGAADDSGLPNDRFFAVRPEGSVSTLKIQRTERGDSAVYLCASSQDLSGGEWAFFGQGTRLTVV.

This chain links TRBV20-1 with TRBJ2-1; 8 bases align to TRBD2. Germline V gives CDR1 DFQATT, CDR2 SNEGSKA (reference sequence). The J segment lost 4 bases and the V segment lost 6 bases, leaving 8 bases of the junction unmatched. The CDR3 covers 14 residues. The CDR3 loop is CSAVSGATYNEQFF. CDR3 coding DNA: TGCAGTGCCGTTAGCGGGGCTACGTACAATGAGCAGTTCTTC.